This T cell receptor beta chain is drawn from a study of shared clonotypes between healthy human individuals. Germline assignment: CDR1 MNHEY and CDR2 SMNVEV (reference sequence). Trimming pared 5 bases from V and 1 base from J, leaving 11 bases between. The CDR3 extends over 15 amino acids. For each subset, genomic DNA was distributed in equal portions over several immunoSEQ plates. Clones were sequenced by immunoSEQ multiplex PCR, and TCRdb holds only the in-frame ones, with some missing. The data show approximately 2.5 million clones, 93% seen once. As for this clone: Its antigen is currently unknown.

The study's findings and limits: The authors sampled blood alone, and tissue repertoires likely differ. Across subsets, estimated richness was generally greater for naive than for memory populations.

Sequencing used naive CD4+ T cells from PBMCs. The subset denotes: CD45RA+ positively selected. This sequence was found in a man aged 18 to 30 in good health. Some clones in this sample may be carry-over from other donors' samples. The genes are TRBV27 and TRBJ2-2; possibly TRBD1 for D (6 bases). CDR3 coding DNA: TGTGCCAGCAGTCCCCGGACAGTGAACACCGGGGAGCTGTTTTTT. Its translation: CASSPRTVNTGELFF.